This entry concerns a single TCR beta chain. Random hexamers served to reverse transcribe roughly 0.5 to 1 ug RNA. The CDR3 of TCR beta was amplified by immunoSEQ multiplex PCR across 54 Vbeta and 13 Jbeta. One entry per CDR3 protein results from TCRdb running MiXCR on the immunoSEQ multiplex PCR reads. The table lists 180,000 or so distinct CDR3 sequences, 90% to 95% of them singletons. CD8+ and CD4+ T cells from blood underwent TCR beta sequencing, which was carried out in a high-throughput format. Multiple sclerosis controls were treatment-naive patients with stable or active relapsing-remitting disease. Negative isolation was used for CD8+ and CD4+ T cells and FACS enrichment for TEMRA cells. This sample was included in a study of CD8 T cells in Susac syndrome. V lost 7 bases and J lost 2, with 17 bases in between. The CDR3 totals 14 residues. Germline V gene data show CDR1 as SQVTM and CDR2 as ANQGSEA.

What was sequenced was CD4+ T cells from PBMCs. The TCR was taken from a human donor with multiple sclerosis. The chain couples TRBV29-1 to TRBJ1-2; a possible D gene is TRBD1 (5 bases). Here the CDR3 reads CSADSTGGNYGYTF. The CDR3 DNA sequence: TGCAGCGCCGACTCTACGGGGGGGAACTATGGCTACACCTTC.